The rows below give T cell receptor beta chains drawn from one sample of a study of beta chain features in type 1 diabetes. Libraries were prepared by immunoSEQ multiplex PCR; TCRdb keeps only in-frame clonotypes and omits some of them. The data show around 310,000 clones, about 13% seen once. The sequenced material came from naive CD4+ T cells from blood. The receptors stem from a woman between 18 and 30 years old with type 1 diabetes. CDR3s include the opening cysteine and the closing phenylalanine or tryptophan. A D gene is named only where the DNA matches it firmly. Clone size is given for some rows only: seen once, a few or many times, or a class if the clone is expanded.

J	V	size	D	DNA	CDR3
TRBJ2-5	TRBV7-9	NA	TRBD1	TGTGCCAGCAGCCCGATAGGACAGGTCCAAGAGACCCAGTACTTC	CASSPIGQVQETQYF
TRBJ1-2	TRBV25-1	NA	NA	TGTGCCAGCAGTGCTCACAGGGAAGGGCCCTATGGCTACACCTTC	CASSAHREGPYGYTF
TRBJ1-1	TRBV6-5	few	NA	TGTGCCTCACAGTGGGTCGGGAGGACTGAAGCTTTCTTT	CASQWVGRTEAFF
TRBJ2-7	TRBV5-1	few	TRBD1	TGCGCCAGCAGCCCGGGACAGGGGCCCTACGAGCAGTACTTC	CASSPGQGPYEQYF
TRBJ2-1	TRBV5-1	NA	TRBD1	TGCGCCAGCAGCTCCGGGACAGGGGTTTGGAATGAGCAGTTCTTC	CASSSGTGVWNEQFF
TRBJ1-1	TRBV7-8	few	TRBD1	TGTGCCAGCAGCTTAGAGGGGGCGATGACTGAAGCTTTCTTT	CASSLEGAMTEAFF
TRBJ2-2	TRBV5-4	few	TRBD2	TGTGCCAGCAGCTCGACAGCGGGAGCGGAGGCCGGGGAGCTGTTTTTT	CASSSTAGAEAGELFF
TRBJ2-5	TRBV30	NA	TRBD2	TGTGCCTGGAGTGTTCGGCTAGCGGGGACCCAGTACTTC	CAWSVRLAGTQYF
TRBJ2-5	TRBV7-9	few	NA	TGTGCCAGCAGCCCTCAACAGGAACAAGAGACCCAGTACTTC	CASSPQQEQETQYF
TRBJ1-4	TRBV2	few	NA	TGTGCCAGCAAGAGGAGACAGCTAAATGAAAAACTGTTTTTT	CASKRRQLNEKLFF
TRBJ2-1	TRBV6-1	few	NA	TGTGCCAGCAGTGAGTCAGGGTCCCCCTACAATGAGCAGTTCTTC	CASSESGSPYNEQFF
TRBJ1-4	TRBV1	NA	NA	TGCACCAAAGGGGGGGCAACTAATGAAAAACTGTTTTTT	CTKGGATNEKLFF
TRBJ2-1	TRBV6-6	few	TRBD1	TGTGCCAGCAGTCGACAGGGGGCCAACTACAATGAGCAGTTCTTC	CASSRQGANYNEQFF
TRBJ2-5	TRBV29-1	few	TRBD2	TGCAGCGTTGAGGGGACTAGCGGGAGAGAGACCCAGTACTTC	CSVEGTSGRETQYF
TRBJ2-3	TRBV5-1	few	TRBD2	TGCGCCAGCAGCTTGGGACGGCGGGAGGCAGATACGCAGTATTTT	CASSLGRREADTQYF
TRBJ2-7	TRBV28	NA	TRBD1	TGTGCCAGCAGTTTTCAGACAGGGGGGTACGAGCAGTACTTC	CASSFQTGGYEQYF
TRBJ2-2	TRBV11-2	few	TRBD2	TGTGCCAGCAGCTTAGTTCGGGGACTAGCGGGAAACACCGGGGAGCTGTTTTTT	CASSLVRGLAGNTGELFF
TRBJ2-3	TRBV15	NA	TRBD2	TGTGCCACCAGCAGAACCGGGACTAGCGGGAGGGCCGATACGCAGTATTTT	CATSRTGTSGRADTQYF
TRBJ1-5	TRBV4-1	NA	NA	TGCGCCAGCAGCCAAGAAGGACAATGGGATCAGCCCCAGCATTTT	CASSQEGQWDQPQHF
TRBJ1-1	TRBV7-3	NA	NA	TGTGCCAGCAGCTTAAACAGACCCATGAACACTGAAGCTTTCTTT	CASSLNRPMNTEAFF
TRBJ2-5	TRBV5-1	NA	TRBD2	TGCGCCAGCAGCCCGGGGACTAGCTGGAGGGAGACCCAGTACTTC	CASSPGTSWRETQYF
TRBJ2-7	TRBV7-9	few	TRBD2	TGTGCCAGCAGCCCCAAGGGACTAGCGAACTCCTACGAGCAGTACTTC	CASSPKGLANSYEQYF
TRBJ2-4	TRBV5-4	few	NA	TGTGCCAGCAGCTTGGCCGGGGATAACATTCAGTACTTC	CASSLAGDNIQYF
TRBJ2-7	TRBV7-9	few	NA	TGTGCCAGCAGCCGAGGACAAATCCCGACCAACGAGCAGTACTTC	CASSRGQIPTNEQYF
TRBJ2-7	TRBV7-2	NA	NA	TGTGCCAGCAATCTAGCCGGCGAGCAGTACTTC	CASNLAGEQYF
TRBJ2-1	TRBV4-1	few	NA	TGCGCCAGCAGCCAAGTGGTCCCAGTGGATGAGCAGTTCTTC	CASSQVVPVDEQFF
TRBJ1-2	TRBV27	NA	NA	TGTGCCAGCAGTCTACAAGGGGGCTATGGCTACACCTTC	CASSLQGGYGYTF
TRBJ2-7	TRBV29-1	few	NA	TGCAGCGCCATGACGGGAACGGAGGGGGCTGTGTACGAGCAGTACTTC	CSAMTGTEGAVYEQYF
TRBJ1-1	TRBV7-2	NA	NA	TGTGCCAGCAGCCCTGGACATAACACTGAAGCTTTCTTT	CASSPGHNTEAFF
TRBJ1-2	TRBV9	NA	NA	TGTGCCAGCAGCGTAGGACCAGGGGACTATGGCTACACCTTC	CASSVGPGDYGYTF
TRBJ1-1	TRBV7-9	few	NA	TGTGCCAGCAGCCCTAGAGACCGTGACGCTTTCTTT	CASSPRDRDAFF
TRBJ2-1	TRBV9	NA	TRBD2	TGTGCCAGCAGCGTAGGACTAGCGGACGGCTCCTACAATGAGCAGTTCTTC	CASSVGLADGSYNEQFF
TRBJ1-3	TRBV7-2	few	TRBD1	TGTGCCAGCAGCTCTTACAGGGGCTCTGGAAACACCATATATTTT	CASSSYRGSGNTIYF
TRBJ2-3	TRBV7-2	few	TRBD2	TGTGCCAGCAGCCTAACCGAGACGACTAGCCGGGATTTT	CASSLTETTSRDF
TRBJ1-2	TRBV4-1	few	TRBD1	TGCGCCAGCAGCCAAGGCTGGGGACAGGGGGGCTATGGCTACACCTTC	CASSQGWGQGGYGYTF
TRBJ2-1	TRBV7-7	NA	NA	TGTGCCAGCAGCCCGTTGGGGCAGGAAGAGCAGTTCTTC	CASSPLGQEEQFF
TRBJ2-2	TRBV7-9	NA	NA	TGTGCCAGCAGCTTCCGGCAGGTCCCTAACACCGGGGAGCTGTTTTTT	CASSFRQVPNTGELFF
TRBJ1-2	TRBV2	few	TRBD1	TGTGCCAGCAGTGAAGCGCTTACAGGGGCCATCGGCTACACCTTC	CASSEALTGAIGYTF
TRBJ2-7	TRBV7-9	few	NA	TGTGCCAGCAGCTTAGAGGCTTCGGGGTCCTACGAGCAGTACTTC	CASSLEASGSYEQYF
TRBJ2-5	TRBV7-2	NA	NA	TGTGCCAGCAGCTTACTAAAACAAGAGACCCAGTACTTC	CASSLLKQETQYF
TRBJ1-2	TRBV27	NA	NA	TGTGCCAGCAGTTTGAACGGTAACTATGGCTACACCTTC	CASSLNGNYGYTF
TRBJ2-5	TRBV18	few	TRBD2	TGTGCCAGCTCGTCGACTAGCGGGAGGGTCGAGACCCAGTACTTC	CASSSTSGRVETQYF
TRBJ2-5	TRBV30	few	NA	TGTGCCTGGAGCCCCCGGGAGACCCAGTACTTC	CAWSPRETQYF